This T cell receptor beta chain derives from a study of shared clonotypes between healthy human individuals (dated by TCRdb to about 2020). The study in broad terms: The cohort comprised a couple of women and a few men aged 18 to 49 years. Libraries were prepared and TCR repertoires were sequenced by different laboratories using diverse techniques, in order to increase sequencing depth and limit assay-specific biases. Per donor, leukapheresis produced somewhere between about 0.94 and 9.5 billion PBMCs. To estimate repertoire size and how much clonotypes are shared between individuals, the study performed deep sequencing of blood TCR repertoires from about five healthy adults. What the authors observed across the whole study: Sampling was restricted to blood, and TCR repertoires in tissues likely differ from the TCR repertoires found in blood. The genetic and exposure-history diversity represented was limited by the small number of donors. Based on pairwise subsampling, the degree of clonotype sharing among donors was expected to be affected by sequencing depth.

From its cysteine to its phenylalanine, the CDR3 spans 13 amino acids. Just the 39-base CDR3 DNA is kept, in frame starting at base 1. CDR1 and CDR2 (LNHDA, SQIVND) derive from the germline V gene (reference sequence). V is trimmed back by 3 bases and J by 2 bases, and the junction contains 0 bases that no gene match accounts for. Donors were healthy HIV-negative adults with no recently reported acute infections or vaccinations. All donors were Caucasian adults living in Nashville, Tennessee, USA. For unsorted samples, tens of millions of PBMCs were counted, and genomic DNA was extracted using the QIAamp DNA Blood Mini kit. After blood collection by leukapheresis, PBMCs were isolated using Ficoll-Histopaque density gradient centrifugation and then cryopreserved in the vapor phase of liquid nitrogen. A remark on this clone: Its recognized antigen is unknown. No much larger clone exists at a distance of one base, and base qualities are not known.

TCR CDR3 regions were amplified from genomic DNA by multiplex PCR using the deep immunoSEQ assay. Genomic DNA extracted from each cell subset was distributed evenly over all wells of several immunoSEQ 96-well plates, and each plate served as one replicate. Each replicate PCR for unsorted PBMC received about 300 ng genomic DNA, equal to about 30,000 T cell genomes. Ten immunoSEQ deep assay plates were used to sequence the unsorted PBMC genomic DNA. Purified libraries were measured with a Qubit 3.0 fluorometer, size-checked on a Bioanalyzer 2100, and measured again with the KAPA Library Quantification kit. Every immunoSEQ 96-well plate was sequenced on a separate single-read 150-cycle Illumina NextSeq 550 flow cell. The original methods were these. Because the immunoSEQ output held only junctional sequences and lacked quality scores, the filtering could not match the filtering applied to full-length reads. Sequences were annotated with PyIR, a Python wrapper for IgBLAST v1.9, using IMGT germline references to assign V/J genes and CDR3. Reads were removed for weak V/J assignments (E-value above 1e-6), missing CDR3, stop codons, out-of-frame junctions, or ambiguous translated residues. V3J clonotypes were defined as sequences sharing an identical inferred V gene, J gene, and CDR3 amino acid sequence. To compute the percentage overlap between repertoires, the number of shared unique clonotypes was divided by the size of the smaller repertoire. Repertoire richness was assessed with RTK rarefaction, the Chao1 estimator, and Recon v2.1 estimates of unobserved clonotypes. The table comes from immuneACCESS by way of TCRdb, which keeps in-frame sequences with V and J called. Part of the clones is missing from these tables; in studies checked, under half for an unresolved V gene and the rest for unknown reasons. That table supplies the V and J calls and clone size; D and trimming were determined from the DNA. Here the sample has 450,000 to 600,000 clones; 79% occur a single time. In total, the top ten clones hold roughly 13% of the sample.

The V gene is TRBV19 and the J gene is TRBJ2-5; 7 nucleotides in the junction match TRBD1. The sequencing sample was made of PBMCs. The TCR sequence derives from a woman aged 40 to 50 in good health. Some clones in this sample may be carry-over from other donors' samples. The CDR3: CASSMGQQETQYF. The DNA is as follows: TGTGCCAGTAGTATGGGACAGCAAGAGACCCAGTACTTC.